The 15 T cell receptor beta chains presented below share a single source sample, sequenced in a study of T cells in Graves' hyperthyroidism and ophthalmopathy. Amplification targeted TCR beta CDR3 regions from RNA transcripts. Carried out on the TCR CDR3, a first-round RT-PCR used the HTBI primer set. TCRdb re-called the multiplex PCR reads with MiXCR, one entry per CDR3 protein. Of 600,000 to 800,000 distinct CDR3 sequences in the sample, over 35% are singletons; the top ten hold more than 25%. The sample comprised blood. Receptors originate from a woman in her forties with Graves' hyperthyroidism.

The genes are TRBV6-2 or TRBV6-3 and TRBJ1-1; the match to TRBD1 covers 9 bases. Germline V lookup: CDR1 MNHEY, CDR2 SVGEGT. The J segment lost 7 bases and the V segment lost 4 bases, leaving 13 bases of the junction unmatched. The CDR3 is 16 residues long. The CDR3 nucleotides read TGTGCCAGCAGTTGCCAAGGACAGGGGAGGCATAATGAAGCTTTCTTT. Amino acid sequence: CASSCQGQGRHNEAFF.

This clonotype was recorded at least ten times. The chain links TRBV7-8 to TRBJ2-5, with 8 nucleotides matching TRBD2. Germline CDR1 SGHVS, CDR2 FQNEAQ. The CDR3 totals 17 residues. The trim removed 5 bases at V and 2 bases at J, leaving 13 bases unmatched. The CDR3 protein is CASSPRGGSGGQETQYF. CDR3 DNA sequence: TGTGCCAGCAGCCCAAGAGGGGGGAGCGGGGGACAAGAGACCCAGTACTTC.

In its sample, this clonotype was seen once. At one of its ends the junction is not consistent with the germline gene, which may arise from a read error. The rearrangement links TRBV2 to TRBJ1-2, with D possibly TRBD1 on 5 matching bases. This CDR3 is built from 13 residues. Germline assignment: CDR1 SNHLY and CDR2 FYNNEI. The CDR3 loop is CVSQRGERDGYTF. The CDR3 DNA sequence: TGTGTCAGCCAACGGGGGGAAAGGGATGGCTACACCTTC.

The rearrangement links TRBV20-1 to TRBJ1-3; 8 bases align to TRBD1. The CDR3 consists of 14 residues. CDR1 is DFQATT, CDR2 SNEGSKA, per germline (reference sequence). V trimming: 6 bases; J trimming: 5 bases; junction bases outside the gene matches: 9. The CDR3 here is CSAATGGTRNTIYF. DNA for the CDR3: TGCAGTGCAGCAACAGGGGGTACTAGAAACACCATATATTTT.

Only a few counts were recorded for this clonotype. The chain recombines TRBV5-1 with TRBJ2-5; possibly TRBD1 for D (6 bases). This CDR3 spans 15 amino acids. Trimming removed 0 bases from V and 5 bases from J, with 14 bases in between. Germline CDR1 SGHRS, CDR2 YFSETQ. The CDR3 bases are TGCGCCAGCAGCTTGGACAGGGCTTGGGGGGAGACCCAGTACTTC. Translating gives CASSLDRAWGETQYF.

This clonotype was picked up a small number of times. The V gene is TRBV7-9, the J gene TRBJ1-3, with D unclear. Germline CDR1 reads SEHNR; CDR2 reads FQNEAQ (reference sequence). The CDR3 runs 14 residues. The V gene lost 7 bases and the J gene lost 0 bases, with 10 bases spanning the gap. CDR3 DNA sequence: TGTGCCAGCACCTCTTGGGACTCTGGAAACACCATATATTTT. Translation gives CASTSWDSGNTIYF.

Comments on this clonotype: A much larger clone sits a single nucleotide away, making a read error possible. The V gene is TRBV10-3, the J gene TRBJ2-5; 7 bases line up with TRBD2. Trimming removed 5 bases from V and 2 bases from J; junction bases left unmatched: 5. The CDR3 is 14 residues long. From germline, CDR1 is ENHRY and CDR2 SYGVKD. The CDR3 spells CAISQGLGQETQYF. The DNA for the CDR3 is TGTGCCATCAGTCAAGGACTAGGACAAGAGACCCAGTACTTC.

The table lists this clonotype with many counts. V usage is TRBV25-1 and J usage is TRBJ1-1, with TRBD1 matching over 7 bases. The CDR3 loop spans 13 amino acids. Losses at the gene ends were 2 bases for V and 7 bases for J; bases not matched to a gene: 4. Germline loops: CDR1 MGHDK, CDR2 SYGVNS. In nucleotides, the CDR3 is TGTGCCAGCAGTGAAAGGGGGCTGGGTGAAGCTTTCTTT. Translating gives CASSERGLGEAFF. Complete variable domain (other parts from reference TRBV25-1 and TRBJ1-1): EADIYQTPRYLVIGTGKKITLECSQTMGHDKMYWYQQDPGMELHLIHYSYGVNSTEKGDLSSESTVSRIRTEHFPLTLESARPSHTSQYLCASSERGLGEAFFGQGTRLTVV.

As to this clonotype: One end of the junction does not line up with germline, which may come from a read error. V usage is TRBV7-9 and J usage is TRBJ2-7; TRBD2 matches at 12 bases. The CDR3 totals 16 residues. From germline, CDR1 is SEHNR and CDR2 FQNEAQ (reference sequence). The chain's CDR3 is CASSQDRTSGVHEQYF. Here the CDR3 DNA reads TGCGCCAGCAGCCAAGATAGGACTAGCGGGGTTCACGAGCAGTACTTC.

This clonotype was picked up many times. The chain couples TRBV10-3 to TRBJ1-2; no clear D. Trimming took 0 bases from V and 7 from J, leaving 15 bases between them. Germline loops: CDR1 ENHRY, CDR2 SYGVKD. This CDR3 is 15 amino acids long. DNA of the CDR3: TGTGCCATCAGTGAGTCAAGCGTCAGGCCGAGTGGCTACACCTTC. The encoded protein is CAISESSVRPSGYTF.

DNA of the CDR3: TGTGCCAGCAGTCCCCCGGCGGGGGGTGACTATGGCTACACCTTC. It specifies CASSPPAGGDYGYTF. This chain links TRBV2 with TRBJ1-2; D might be TRBD1 (5 bases). The length of the CDR3 is 15 residues. V was shortened by 5 bases and J by 3 bases, with 16 bases between the two germline ends. Germline values: CDR1 SNHLY, CDR2 FYNNEI.

The CDR3 region has the DNA TGTGCCAGGGACATCAGCACAGATACGCAGTATTTT. It is translated as CARDISTDTQYF. The V and J genes are TRBV2 and TRBJ2-3; TRBD1 is a possible D gene (5 bases). Germline assignment: CDR1 SNHLY and CDR2 FYNNEI. V lost 9 bases to trimming and J lost 0 bases, with 7 bases between them. The CDR3 is 12 residues long.

On this clonotype itself: It may be a read error: a sequence one base away is much more abundant. The conserved closing phenylalanine or tryptophan is absent in this CDR3, likely reflecting a read error. No DNA is shown, since the ends of the CDR3 on it are uncertain; the CDR3 is the one TCRdb lists. The CDR3 spells CATSDPAGDSERTFL. The rearrangement links TRBV24-1 to TRBJ1-1; the table's D gene call, TRBD1, was not cross checked with the DNA. The CDR3 is 15 residues long, counting both termini. Germline CDR1 is KGHDR and CDR2 is SFDVKD.

V gene TRBV20-1 combines with J gene TRBJ1-5; D gene ambiguous. Germline V lookup: CDR1 DFQATT, CDR2 SNEGSKA (reference sequence). The CDR3 is 16 amino acids. The ends were cut back, 3 bases at V and 0 bases at J, with 15 bases in the middle. The chain's CDR3 is CSASFPFRFSNQPQHF. The CDR3 nucleotides read TGCAGTGCTAGTTTCCCGTTCAGGTTTAGCAATCAGCCCCAGCATTTT.

This clonotype was recorded a few times. CDR3 nucleotides: TGTGCCAGCAGTCCTCGACAGGGACTAAGAGAGCAGTACTTC. Encoded protein: CASSPRQGLREQYF. V is TRBV7-9 and J is TRBJ2-7; D is possibly TRBD1 or TRBD2 (7 bases each). The CDR3 totals 14 residues. From germline, CDR1 is SEHNR and CDR2 FQNEAQ (reference sequence). V gave up 6 bases and J gave up 7 bases, with 19 bases separating them.